The present T cell receptor (beta chain) was sequenced within a study of blood T cell repertoires in COVID-19. Measured with immunoSEQ multiplex PCR; TCRdb has only the in-frame clones, and not every one. The data hold more than 20,000 clones, with approximately 77% observed a single time. With V trimmed by 6 bases and J by 4 bases, 6 bases remained unmatched. Germline V lookup: CDR1 SGHTA, CDR2 FQGNSA. The CDR3 is 13 amino acids. What was sequenced was peripheral blood. V gene TRBV7-2 combines with J gene TRBJ2-7; TRBD2 matches at 7 bases. The origin of this receptor is a man older than 75 with active or convalescent COVID-19. In DNA form, the CDR3 reads TGTGCCAGCAGTGCAGCGGGATTATACGAGCAGTACTTC. This codes for CASSAAGLYEQYF.